The sequence of this TCR beta chain was determined in a study of type 1 regulatory T cells (dated by TCRdb to 2020 to 2023). For the wider study: An in vitro protocol by which a Tr1-enriched, alloantigen-specific CD4 T cell product named T-allo10 was generated was characterized in the study. T-allo10 was under clinical evaluation in patients with hematological malignancies receiving allogeneic hematopoietic stem cell transplantation.

For sequencing, an Illumina MiSeq was employed. Starting from the raw public reads, TCRdb applied fastp trimming at Q25, assembled clones with MiXCR and retained in-frame beta chains. Each CDR3 protein appears once, grouped with its most common genes and DNA. Within this sample are about 97,000 distinct CDR3 sequences, with roughly a third of them counted one time only. In total, the top ten clones hold 2% to 2.5% of the sample. The table lists this clonotype with a few counts. Its antigen remains unidentified. No base quality values were provided; no much bigger clone lies one nucleotide off. CDR1 and CDR2 (SGHAT, FQNNGV) derive from the germline V gene. The CDR3 contains 16 residues, cysteine and phenylalanine counted. Only the CDR3 portion is preserved as DNA: 48 bases, with reading frame beginning at the first base. Deletion took 0 bases off V and 4 bases off J, with a span of 10 bases between the germline ends.

The sample consisted of CD4+ T cells, either the whole sample or a sorted fraction (not recorded which). This sequence originates from a human donor in good health. Recombination joined TRBV11-2 with TRBJ2-6; possibly the D gene is TRBD1, per 6 matching bases. DNA sequence: TGTGCCAGCAGCTTAGATAGGGGGTCCGGGGCCAACGTCCTGACTTTC. It specifies CASSLDRGSGANVLTF.